The sample holds many counts of the clone carrying this T cell receptor (beta chain). As yet, its antigen is unknown. This record comes from a study of T cells in Graves' hyperthyroidism and ophthalmopathy. RNA transcripts were the template for amplifying TCR beta CDR3 regions. First-round RT-PCR targeting the TCR CDR3 was performed with the HTBI primer set. Each CDR3 protein is one row after TCRdb ran MiXCR on the multiplex PCR reads. The sample has 600,000 or so distinct CDR3 sequences, around 15% seen once. The study's findings and limits: A model of 13 V-J features distinguished ophthalmopathy from stable hyperthyroidism. Most thyroid clonotypes expanded above 0.001 appeared in blood too. Ophthalmopathy was predicted by the model a median of about 6.5 months ahead of onset.

CDR1 SGHNT and CDR2 YENEEA come from the germline V gene. V shed 1 base and J shed 6 bases, with 12 bases lying between them. The CDR3 is made up of 14 amino acids. V and J are TRBV11-3 and TRBJ1-1; D remains ambiguous. The TCR originated in a woman in her 30s with Graves' hyperthyroidism. The sequenced sample consisted of blood. In nucleotides, the CDR3 is TGTGCCAGCAGCTTAGGGGGTAAGATGGCTGAAGCTTTCTTT. This encodes CASSLGGKMAEAFF.